This T cell receptor beta chain was captured in a study of CD8 T cells in Susac syndrome. Study at large: Blood was drawn from Susac syndrome patients while they were therapy-naive, on corticosteroids, or on intravenous immunoglobulin alone.

Study-level results: In total CD8+ repertoires, approximately 17 Susac-specific public clones were found, and five or six in CD8+ TEMRA repertoires.

The CDR3 has 16 amino acids. With 4 bases clipped from V and 5 bases from J, the junction kept 7 bases outside the gene matches. The germline V gene encodes CDR1 MNHNS and CDR2 SASEGT. A remark on this clonotype: Its antigen remains unidentified.

After extraction with the RNeasy kit, about 0.45 to 1 ug of the RNA was reverse transcribed using random hexamers. TCRdb independently ran MiXCR on the immunoSEQ multiplex PCR reads; one entry per CDR3 protein. Found here are around 80,000 distinct CDR3 sequences, approximately 93% of them singletons; the top ten hold 0.52%. Negative isolation was applied to CD8+ and CD4+ T cells, and FACS enrichment was applied to TEMRA cells. J is TRBJ2-1 and V is TRBV6-1, with 11 bases that match TRBD2. Material for sequencing was CD8+ T cells from PBMCs. This sequence was found in a human donor with Susac syndrome. The CDR3 loop is CASSALSSGGNNEQFF. CDR3 DNA: TGTGCCAGCAGTGCCCTATCTAGCGGGGGGAACAATGAGCAGTTCTTC.